One sample yielded the 7 T cell receptor beta chains listed below, sequenced in a study of OX40 agonist ivuxolimab in advanced cancers. The repertoire was sequenced with immunoSEQ multiplex PCR; TCRdb's copy has only in-frame clones and lacks some. Of fewer than 80,000 clones listed, approximately 86% are singletons. The specimen comprised CD4+ or CD8+ T cells sorted from blood, sampled in a trial of the OX40 agonist ivuxolimab. The receptors were gathered from an adult with an advanced solid tumor such as melanoma, head and neck, liver or kidney cancer.

The chain is built from TRBV7-9 and TRBJ2-1, with 11 bases identical to TRBD2. J lost 3 bases, V lost 5 bases, and 3 bases had no gene match. Germline assignment: CDR1 SEHNR and CDR2 FQNEAQ (reference sequence). The CDR3 covers 15 residues. CDR3 bases: TGTGCCAGCAGCCTACTAGCGGGAGACTACAATGAGCAGTTCTTC. This gives the protein CASSLLAGDYNEQFF.

This sequence joins TRBV30 and TRBJ1-5, with D perhaps TRBD1 (5 bases). CDR1 and CDR2 (germline): GTSNPN, SVGIG (reference sequence). The V end was cut by 2 bases, the J end by 4 bases, with 12 bases between. CDR3 size: 14 residues. The CDR3: CAWSWGGRNQPQHF. The CDR3 DNA sequence: TGTGCCTGGAGTTGGGGGGGAAGGAATCAGCCCCAGCATTTT. Filled out from reference TRBV30 and TRBJ1-5, the complete variable domain reads SQTIHQWPATLVQPVGSPLSLECTVEGTSNPNLYWYRQAAGRGLQLLFYSVGIGQISSEVPQNLSASRPQDRQFILSSKKLLLSDSGFYLCAWSWGGRNQPQHFGDGTRLSIL.

The V gene is TRBV6-1, the J gene TRBJ2-7; 8 bases map to TRBD1. The germline V gene encodes CDR1 MNHNS and CDR2 SASEGT. The trim removed 4 bases at V and 3 bases at J, leaving 14 bases unmatched. The CDR3 contains 17 residues. CDR3 nucleotides: TGTGCCAGCAGTGTTGGCCTCCCCAGACAGGGGTTCTACGAGCAGTACTTC. Translation gives CASSVGLPRQGFYEQYF.

In DNA form, the CDR3 reads TGTGCCAGCAGCCAGGGAGAAGAGACCCAGTACTTC. Translation: CASSQGEETQYF. The chain joins TRBV11-1 to TRBJ2-5; D tentatively reads TRBD1 or TRBD2 (5 bases each). Germline V CDR1 and CDR2: SGHAT, FQDESV (reference sequence). Trimming shortened V by 5 bases and J by 3 bases, and 7 bases separated the two germline ends. CDR3 length equals 12 residues.

This clone was observed a few times. The chain employs TRBV11-2 and TRBJ1-6; perhaps TRBD1 as D (6 bases). The CDR3 is 13 amino acids. V was shortened by 5 bases and J by 7 bases, with 9 bases between the two germline ends. CDR1 SGHAT and CDR2 FQNNGV come from the germline V gene. In DNA form, the CDR3 reads TGTGCCAGCAGCCCCGGACAGAATTCACCCCTCCACTTT. Its protein product is CASSPGQNSPLHF.

V is TRBV11-1 and J is TRBJ2-7; no reliable D call. Looked up from germline, CDR1 is SGHAT and CDR2 is FQDESV (reference sequence). V lost 5 bases and J lost 2, with 13 bases in between. The CDR3 contains 14 residues. The CDR3 region is CASSQGPRAYEQYF. CDR3 bases: TGTGCCAGCAGCCAAGGTCCTAGAGCCTACGAGCAGTACTTC.

The V gene is TRBV7-9, the J gene TRBJ2-1; possibly TRBD1 or TRBD2 for D (7 bases each). Germline V gene lookup returns CDR1 SEHNR and CDR2 FQNEAQ (reference sequence). Trimming removed 7 bases from V and 2 bases from J, with 18 bases in between. The CDR3 sequence is 16 residues long. CDR3 residues: CASNQGGGGTYNEQFF. The CDR3 coding sequence is TGTGCCAGCAACCAAGGGGGCGGGGGCACCTACAATGAGCAGTTCTTC. Full variable domain (missing parts from reference TRBV7-9 and TRBJ2-1): DTGVSQNPRHKITKRGQNVTFRCDPISEHNRLYWYRQTLGQGPEFLTYFQNEAQLEKSRLLSDRFSAERPKGSFSTLEIQRTEQGDSAMYLCASNQGGGGTYNEQFFGPGTRLTVL.